The sequence of this T cell receptor (beta chain) was determined in a study of regulatory T cells in long-lasting Graves disease. Study overall: Persistent Graves' disease denoted over 5 years of antithyroid drugs plus positive TSH receptor antibodies. Overall study results and limits: Persistent patients shared 2,500 to 3,000 public clonotypes among themselves. Newly diagnosed patients shared fewer, at about 890. Persistent cases of Graves' showed reduced TCR diversity relative to newly diagnosed patients.

CDR3 length equals 14 residues. The germline V gene has CDR1 MDHEN and CDR2 SYDVKM. Losses at the gene ends were 10 bases for V and 7 bases for J; bases not matched to a gene: 7. Arm-PCR of CDR3 regions with iRepertoire HTBI primers generated TCR beta libraries. TCRdb passed the multiplex PCR reads through MiXCR, listing each CDR3 protein once. The sample carries about 340,000 distinct CDR3 sequences, roughly a fifth recorded once. About this clonotype: What it recognizes is unknown.

Time point: persistent/refractory GD, antithyroid drugs over 5 years with positive TRAb. Following extraction of RNA from PBMCs, that RNA was used to make the TCR library. The TCR sequence derives from a female donor with Graves disease. Sample: peripheral blood mononuclear cells (PBMCs), taken when the disease was refractory, from a patient treated with antithyroid drugs. The V gene is TRBV28, the J gene TRBJ2-1; TRBD2 matches 13 bases. The CDR3 nucleotides are TGTGCCACACTAGCGGGAGGGCCGGGTAATGAGCAGTTCTTC. It is translated as CATLAGGPGNEQFF.